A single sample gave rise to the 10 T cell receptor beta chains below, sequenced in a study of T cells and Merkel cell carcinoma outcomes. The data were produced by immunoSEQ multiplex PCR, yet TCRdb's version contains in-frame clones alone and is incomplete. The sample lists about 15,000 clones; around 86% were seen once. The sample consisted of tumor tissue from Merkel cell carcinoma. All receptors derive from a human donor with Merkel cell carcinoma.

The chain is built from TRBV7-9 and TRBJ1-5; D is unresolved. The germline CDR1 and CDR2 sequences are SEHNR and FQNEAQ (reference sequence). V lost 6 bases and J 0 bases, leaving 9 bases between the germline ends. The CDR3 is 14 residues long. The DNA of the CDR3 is TGTGCCAGCAGTTCAAGAGATAGCAATCAGCCCCAGCATTTT. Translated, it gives CASSSRDSNQPQHF.

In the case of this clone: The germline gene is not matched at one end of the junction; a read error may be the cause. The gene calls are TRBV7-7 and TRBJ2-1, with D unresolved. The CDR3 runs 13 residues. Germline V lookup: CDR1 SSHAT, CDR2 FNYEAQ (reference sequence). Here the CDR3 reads CASSLTRDNEQFF. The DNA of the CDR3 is TGTGCTAGCAGCCTGACAAGAGACAATGAGCAGTTCTTC.

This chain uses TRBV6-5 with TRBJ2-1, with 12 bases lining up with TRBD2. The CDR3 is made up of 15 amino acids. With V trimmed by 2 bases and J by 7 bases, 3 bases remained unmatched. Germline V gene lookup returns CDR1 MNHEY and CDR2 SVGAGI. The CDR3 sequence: CASSYLAGGLNEQFF. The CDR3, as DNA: TGTGCCAGCAGTTACCTAGCGGGGGGGCTAAATGAGCAGTTCTTC.

This CDR3 is CASSPMFGDEQFF. Here the CDR3 DNA reads TGTGCCAGCTCACCGATGTTTGGGGATGAGCAGTTCTTC. The chain couples TRBV18 to TRBJ2-1; no reliable D call. Trimming removed 3 bases from V and 8 bases from J, with 11 bases in between. The germline V gene encodes CDR1 KGHSH and CDR2 LQKENI. This CDR3 spans 13 amino acids.

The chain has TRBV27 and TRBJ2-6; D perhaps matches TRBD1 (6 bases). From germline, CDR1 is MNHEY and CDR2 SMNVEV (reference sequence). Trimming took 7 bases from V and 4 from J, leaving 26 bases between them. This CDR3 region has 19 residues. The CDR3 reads CASTADRLASSSGANVLTF. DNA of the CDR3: TGTGCCAGCACCGCTGACAGGCTTGCGAGTAGTTCCGGGGCCAACGTCCTGACTTTC.

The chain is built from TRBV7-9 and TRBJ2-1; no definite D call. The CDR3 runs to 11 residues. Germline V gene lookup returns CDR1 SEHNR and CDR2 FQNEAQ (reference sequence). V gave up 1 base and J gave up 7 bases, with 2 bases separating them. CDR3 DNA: TGTGCCAGCAGCTTAGAAAATGAGCAGTTCTTC. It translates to CASSLENEQFF. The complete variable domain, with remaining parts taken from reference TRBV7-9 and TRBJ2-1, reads DTGVSQNPRHKITKRGQNVTFRCDPISEHNRLYWYRQTLGQGPEFLTYFQNEAQLEKSRLLSDRFSAERPKGSFSTLEIQRTEQGDSAMYLCASSLENEQFFGPGTRLTVL.

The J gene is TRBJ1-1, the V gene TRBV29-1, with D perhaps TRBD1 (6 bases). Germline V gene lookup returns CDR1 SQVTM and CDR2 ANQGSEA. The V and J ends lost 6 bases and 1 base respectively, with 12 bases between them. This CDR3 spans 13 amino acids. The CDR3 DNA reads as TGCAGCGTGCAACAGGGTCCGAACACTGAAGCTTTCTTT. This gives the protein CSVQQGPNTEAFF.

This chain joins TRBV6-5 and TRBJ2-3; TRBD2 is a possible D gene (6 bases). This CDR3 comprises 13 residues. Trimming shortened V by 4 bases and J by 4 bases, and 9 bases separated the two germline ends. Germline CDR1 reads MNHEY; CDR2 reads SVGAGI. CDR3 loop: CASSLTGADTQYF. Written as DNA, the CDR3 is TGTGCCAGCAGTTTGACGGGGGCAGATACGCAGTATTTT.

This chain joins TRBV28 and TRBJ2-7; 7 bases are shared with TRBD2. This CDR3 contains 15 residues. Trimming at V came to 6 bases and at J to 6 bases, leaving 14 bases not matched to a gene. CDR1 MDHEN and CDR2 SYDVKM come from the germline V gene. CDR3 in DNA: TGTGCCAGCAGCCTGGGGGGGACCCGGGTGAGCGAGCAGTACTTC. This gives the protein CASSLGGTRVSEQYF.

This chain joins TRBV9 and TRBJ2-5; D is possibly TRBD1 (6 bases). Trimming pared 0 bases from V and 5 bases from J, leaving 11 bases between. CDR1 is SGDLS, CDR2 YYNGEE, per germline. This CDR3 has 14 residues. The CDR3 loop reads CASSVAGAVETQYF. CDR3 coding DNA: TGTGCCAGCAGCGTAGCAGGGGCTGTGGAGACCCAGTACTTC.